This T cell receptor (beta chain) was retrieved from a study of T cell changes during pregnancy in multiple sclerosis. Profiled with immunoSEQ multiplex PCR; TCRdb holds only in-frame clones, not every one. This sample has some 27,000 clones, with roughly 91% found just once. The germline CDR1 and CDR2 sequences are SGHRS and YFSETQ. The CDR3 runs 13 residues. Germline trimming cut 4 bases from V and 8 bases from J; bases unmatched to any gene: 6. The genes are TRBV5-1 and TRBJ1-2, with TRBD1 matching 9 bases. The sequenced sample was CD4+ T cells from peripheral blood mononuclear cells, obtained after pregnancy. This clonotype was obtained from a female donor with multiple sclerosis, enrolled in a pregnancy study. The CDR3 reads CASSRDRAGGYTF. CDR3 DNA: TGCGCCAGCAGCCGGGACAGGGCGGGCGGCTACACCTTC.